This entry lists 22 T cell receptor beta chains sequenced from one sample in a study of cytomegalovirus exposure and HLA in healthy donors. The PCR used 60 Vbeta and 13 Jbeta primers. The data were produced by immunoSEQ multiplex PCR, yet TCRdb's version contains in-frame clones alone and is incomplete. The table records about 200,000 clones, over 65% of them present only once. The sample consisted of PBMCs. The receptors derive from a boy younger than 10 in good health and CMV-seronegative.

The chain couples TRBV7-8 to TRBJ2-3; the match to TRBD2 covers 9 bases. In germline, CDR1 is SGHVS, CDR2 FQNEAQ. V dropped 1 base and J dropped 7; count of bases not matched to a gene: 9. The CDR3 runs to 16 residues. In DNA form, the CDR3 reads TGTGCCAGCAGCTTAGAGGGCGGGGGGGCCGTAAATACGCAGTATTTT. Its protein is CASSLEGGGAVNTQYF.

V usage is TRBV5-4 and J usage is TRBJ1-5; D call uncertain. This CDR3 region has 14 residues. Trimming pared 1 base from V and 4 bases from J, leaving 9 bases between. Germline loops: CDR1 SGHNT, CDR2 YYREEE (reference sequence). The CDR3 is CASSLKGENQPQHF. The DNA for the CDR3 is TGTGCCAGCAGCTTGAAAGGAGAAAATCAGCCCCAGCATTTT.

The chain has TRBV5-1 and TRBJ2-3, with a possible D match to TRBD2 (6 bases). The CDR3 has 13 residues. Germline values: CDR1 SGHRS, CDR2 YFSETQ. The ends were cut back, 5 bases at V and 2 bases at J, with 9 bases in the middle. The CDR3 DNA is TGCGCCAGCAGGGGGGGTTCCACAGATACGCAGTATTTT. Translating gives CASRGGSTDTQYF.

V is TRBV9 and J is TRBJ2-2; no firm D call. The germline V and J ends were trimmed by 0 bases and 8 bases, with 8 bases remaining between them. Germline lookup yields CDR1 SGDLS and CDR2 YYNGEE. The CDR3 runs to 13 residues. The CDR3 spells CASSVGLSGELFF. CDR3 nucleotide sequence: TGTGCCAGCAGCGTAGGTCTGTCGGGGGAGCTGTTTTTT.

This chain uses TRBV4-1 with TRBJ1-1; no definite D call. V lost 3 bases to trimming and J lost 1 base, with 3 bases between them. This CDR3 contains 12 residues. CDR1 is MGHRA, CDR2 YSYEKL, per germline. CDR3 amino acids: CASSHRNTEAFF. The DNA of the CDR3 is TGCGCCAGCAGCCACAGGAACACTGAAGCTTTCTTT.

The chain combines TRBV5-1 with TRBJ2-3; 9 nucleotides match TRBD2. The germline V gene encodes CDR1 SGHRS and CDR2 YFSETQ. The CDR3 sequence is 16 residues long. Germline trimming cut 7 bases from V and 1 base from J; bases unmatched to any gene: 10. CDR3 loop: CASRRGPSGGTDTQYF. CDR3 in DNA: TGCGCCAGCCGCCGTGGGCCTAGCGGGGGCACAGATACGCAGTATTTT.

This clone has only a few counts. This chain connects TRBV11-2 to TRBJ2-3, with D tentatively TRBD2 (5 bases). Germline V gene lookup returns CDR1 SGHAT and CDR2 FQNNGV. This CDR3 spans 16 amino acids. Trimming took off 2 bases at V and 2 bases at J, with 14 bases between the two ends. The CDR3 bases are TGTGCCAGCAGCTTAAGTAGCCTAGCTCTCACAGATACGCAGTATTTT. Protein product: CASSLSSLALTDTQYF.

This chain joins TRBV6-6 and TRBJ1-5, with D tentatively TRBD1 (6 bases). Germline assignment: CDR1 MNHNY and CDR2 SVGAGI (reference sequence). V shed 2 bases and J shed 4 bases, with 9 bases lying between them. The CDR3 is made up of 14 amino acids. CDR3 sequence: CASSYGGLNQPQHF. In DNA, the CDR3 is TGTGCCAGCAGTTACGGGGGCCTTAATCAGCCCCAGCATTTT.

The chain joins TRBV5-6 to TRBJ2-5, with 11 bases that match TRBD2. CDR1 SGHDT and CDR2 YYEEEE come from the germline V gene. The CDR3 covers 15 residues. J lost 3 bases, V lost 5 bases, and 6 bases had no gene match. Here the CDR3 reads CASRYGTSGEETQYF. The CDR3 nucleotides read TGTGCCAGCAGATACGGGACTAGCGGCGAAGAGACCCAGTACTTC.

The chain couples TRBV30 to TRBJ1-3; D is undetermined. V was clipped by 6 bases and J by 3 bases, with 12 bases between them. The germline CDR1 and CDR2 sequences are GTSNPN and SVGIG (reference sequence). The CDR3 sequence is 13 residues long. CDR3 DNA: TGTGCCTGCCTGACACCATTTGGAAACACCATATATTTT. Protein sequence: CACLTPFGNTIYF.

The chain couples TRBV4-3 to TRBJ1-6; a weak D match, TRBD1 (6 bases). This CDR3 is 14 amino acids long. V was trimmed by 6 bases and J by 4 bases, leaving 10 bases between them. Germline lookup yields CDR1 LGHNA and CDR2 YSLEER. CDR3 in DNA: TGCGCCAGCAGATCGGACAGTTATAATTCACCCCTCCACTTT. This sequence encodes CASRSDSYNSPLHF.

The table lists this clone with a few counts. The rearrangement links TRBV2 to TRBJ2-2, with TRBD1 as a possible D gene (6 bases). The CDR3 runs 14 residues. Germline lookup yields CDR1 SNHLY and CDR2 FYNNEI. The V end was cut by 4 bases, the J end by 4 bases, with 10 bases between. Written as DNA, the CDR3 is TGTGCCAGCAGTGGTGGACAGATCACCGGGGAGCTGTTTTTT. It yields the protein CASSGGQITGELFF.

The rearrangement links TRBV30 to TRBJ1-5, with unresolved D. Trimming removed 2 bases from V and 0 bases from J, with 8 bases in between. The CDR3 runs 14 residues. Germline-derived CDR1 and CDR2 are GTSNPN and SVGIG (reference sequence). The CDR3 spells CAWSSDYSNQPQHF. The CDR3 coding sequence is TGTGCCTGGAGTAGCGATTATAGCAATCAGCCCCAGCATTTT.

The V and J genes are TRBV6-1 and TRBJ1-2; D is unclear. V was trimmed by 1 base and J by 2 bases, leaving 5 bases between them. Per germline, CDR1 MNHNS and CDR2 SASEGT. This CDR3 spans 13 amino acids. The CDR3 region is CASSEGRNYGYTF. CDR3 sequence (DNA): TGTGCCAGCAGTGAAGGCAGGAACTATGGCTACACCTTC.

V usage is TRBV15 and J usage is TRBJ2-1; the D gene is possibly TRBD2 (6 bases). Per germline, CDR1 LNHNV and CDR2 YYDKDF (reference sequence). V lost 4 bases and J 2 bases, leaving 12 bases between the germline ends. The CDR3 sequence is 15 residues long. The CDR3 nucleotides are TGTGCCACCAGCATTGGAGGGATCACCTACAATGAGCAGTTCTTC. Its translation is CATSIGGITYNEQFF. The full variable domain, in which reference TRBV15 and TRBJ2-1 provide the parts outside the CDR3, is DAMVIQNPRYQVTQFGKPVTLSCSQTLNHNVMYWYQQKSSQAPKLLFHYYDKDFNNEADTPDNFQSRRPNTSFCFLDIRSPGLGDTAMYLCATSIGGITYNEQFFGPGTRLTVL.

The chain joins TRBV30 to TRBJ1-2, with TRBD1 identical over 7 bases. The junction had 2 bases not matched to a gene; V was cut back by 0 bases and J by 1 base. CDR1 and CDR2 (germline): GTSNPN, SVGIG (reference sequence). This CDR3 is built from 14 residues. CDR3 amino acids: CAWSVGTDNYGYTF. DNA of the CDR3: TGTGCCTGGAGTGTCGGGACAGATAACTATGGCTACACCTTC.

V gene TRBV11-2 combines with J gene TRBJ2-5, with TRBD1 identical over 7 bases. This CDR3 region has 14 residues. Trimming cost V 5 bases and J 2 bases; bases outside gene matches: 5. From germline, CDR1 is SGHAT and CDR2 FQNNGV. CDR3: CASSMDRTQETQYF. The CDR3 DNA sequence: TGTGCCAGCAGCATGGACAGGACTCAAGAGACCCAGTACTTC.

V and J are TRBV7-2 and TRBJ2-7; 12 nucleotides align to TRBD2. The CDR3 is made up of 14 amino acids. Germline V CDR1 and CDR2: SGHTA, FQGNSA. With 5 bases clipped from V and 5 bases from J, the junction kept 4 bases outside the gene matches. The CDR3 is CASSTRLAGDEQYF. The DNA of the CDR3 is TGTGCCAGCAGCACCCGACTAGCGGGGGACGAGCAGTACTTC.

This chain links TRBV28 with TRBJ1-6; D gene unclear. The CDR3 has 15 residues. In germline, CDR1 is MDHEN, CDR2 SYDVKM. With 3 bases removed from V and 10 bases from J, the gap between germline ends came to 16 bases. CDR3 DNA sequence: TGTGCCAGCAGTTTGGTCGGGATTGGGTCGTCACCCCTCCACTTT. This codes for CASSLVGIGSSPLHF.

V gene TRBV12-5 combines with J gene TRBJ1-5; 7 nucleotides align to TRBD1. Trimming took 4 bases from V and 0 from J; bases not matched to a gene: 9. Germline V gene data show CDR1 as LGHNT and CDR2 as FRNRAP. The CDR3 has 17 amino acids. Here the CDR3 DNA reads TGTGCTAGTGGTTCAGGACAGGCCCCGTATAGCAATCAGCCCCAGCATTTT. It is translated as CASGSGQAPYSNQPQHF.

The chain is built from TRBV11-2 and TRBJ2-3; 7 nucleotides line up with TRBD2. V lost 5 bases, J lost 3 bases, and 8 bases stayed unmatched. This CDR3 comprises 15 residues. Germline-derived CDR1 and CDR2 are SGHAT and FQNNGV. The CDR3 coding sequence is TGTGCCAGCAGCAGCGGACTAGGGGAAACAGATACGCAGTATTTT. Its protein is CASSSGLGETDTQYF.

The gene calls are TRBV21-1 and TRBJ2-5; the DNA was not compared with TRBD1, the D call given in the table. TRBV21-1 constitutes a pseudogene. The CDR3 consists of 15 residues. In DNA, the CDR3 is TGTGCCAGCAGCAACCCAGGGAAGAGTGAGGAGACCCAGTACTTC. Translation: CASSNPGKSEETQYF.